This T cell receptor (beta chain) was retrieved from a study of T cell changes during pregnancy in multiple sclerosis. The germline V gene encodes CDR1 DFQATT and CDR2 SNEGSKA (reference sequence). CDR3 length equals 10 residues. As to this clone: The junction shows a germline mismatch at one end, possibly a read error.

Generated by immunoSEQ multiplex PCR, the TCRdb table keeps only in-frame clones and is missing some. The sample contains about 120,000 clones, 80% to 95% of which appear only once. This chain joins TRBV20-1 and TRBJ2-7, with 8 bases identical to TRBD1. The source of this sequence is a female donor with multiple sclerosis, enrolled in a pregnancy study. This sample comprised peripheral blood, obtained in the third trimester of pregnancy. Here the CDR3 reads CSARTGEAFF. The DNA of the CDR3 is TGCAGTGCTAGGACAGGGGAAGCTTTCTTC.